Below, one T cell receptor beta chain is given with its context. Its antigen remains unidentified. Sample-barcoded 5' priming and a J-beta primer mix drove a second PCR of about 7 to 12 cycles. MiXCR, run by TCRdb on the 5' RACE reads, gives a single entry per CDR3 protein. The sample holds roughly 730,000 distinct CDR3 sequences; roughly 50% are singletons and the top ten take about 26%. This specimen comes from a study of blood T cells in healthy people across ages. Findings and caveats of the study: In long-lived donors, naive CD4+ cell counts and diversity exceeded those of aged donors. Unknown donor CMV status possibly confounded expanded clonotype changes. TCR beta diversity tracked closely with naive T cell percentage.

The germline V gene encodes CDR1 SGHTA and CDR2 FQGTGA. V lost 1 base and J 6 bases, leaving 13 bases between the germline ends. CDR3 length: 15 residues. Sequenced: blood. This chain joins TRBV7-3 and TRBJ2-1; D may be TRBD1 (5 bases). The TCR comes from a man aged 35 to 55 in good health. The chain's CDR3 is CASSLNAGLGNEQFF. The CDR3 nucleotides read TGTGCCAGCAGCTTAAATGCAGGGTTGGGCAATGAGCAGTTCTTC. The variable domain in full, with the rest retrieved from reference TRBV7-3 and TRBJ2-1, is GAGVSQTPSNKVTEKGKYVELRCDPISGHTALYWYRQSLGQGPEFLIYFQGTGAADDSGLPNDRFFAVRPEGSVSTLKIQRTERGDSAVYLCASSLNAGLGNEQFFGPGTRLTVL.